Listed here are 22 T cell receptor beta chains from one sample, sequenced in a study of T cells in women clearing cervical HPV infection. Generated by immunoSEQ multiplex PCR, the TCRdb table keeps only in-frame clones and is missing some. In total, the table holds 22,000 or so clones. The sample taken for sequencing was blood buffy coat. The source of these receptors is a woman between 18 and 75 years old with a cervical HPV16 infection that either progressed to CIN3+ or cleared (not recorded which).

With respect to this clone: The CDR3 end lies 3 residues beyond the end of the read and is filled in from the germline J gene. This chain links TRBV5-1 with TRBJ2-7; D might be TRBD1 (5 bases). The V end was cut by 2 bases, the J end by 2 bases, with 11 bases between. The V gene's germline CDR1 is SGHRS and CDR2 YFSETQ. This CDR3 region has 14 residues. This CDR3 reads CASSFSGSAYEQYF. The sequenced part of the CDR3 DNA is TGCGCCAGCAGCTTTTCAGGGTCAGCCTACGAG.

Regarding this clone: Read coverage stops 3 residues before the CDR3 terminus; the germline J gene supplies the remainder. J is TRBJ2-1 and V is TRBV2; a weak D match, TRBD2 (5 bases). V was shortened by 7 bases and J by 4 bases, with 11 bases between the two germline ends. This CDR3 comprises 13 residues. The germline V gene has CDR1 SNHLY and CDR2 FYNNEI. This chain's CDR3 is CASNEDSYNEQFF. CDR3 DNA, as far as it was read: TGTGCCAGCAACGAGGACTCTTACAATGAG.

Comment on this clone: The sequenced fragment ends 3 residues before the CDR3 boundary, so the rest is inferred from the germline J gene. The V and J genes are TRBV19 and TRBJ1-1; D perhaps matches TRBD1 (6 bases). CDR1 and CDR2 (germline): LNHDA, SQIVND (reference sequence). The CDR3 totals 12 residues. Deletions cut 11 bases from V and 6 bases from J, with 16 bases between. The CDR3 DNA, read in part, is TGTGCCTCTCGTGAGGGGGTCGCTGAA. Translation: CASREGVAE. The whole CDR3 reads CASREGVAEAFF.

To note about this clone: The read comes to an end 3 residues before the CDR3 does, leaving the germline J gene to fill in the end. The chain recombines TRBV13 with TRBJ1-1, with TRBD1 matching 11 bases. Germline V gene lookup returns CDR1 PRHDT and CDR2 FYEKMQ (reference sequence). The CDR3 loop spans 19 amino acids. The V gene end was trimmed by 1 base and the J gene end by 4 bases; junction bases not matched to a gene: 14. The chain's CDR3 is CASSLEDLRTGGAGTEAFF. The sequenced part of the CDR3 DNA is TGTGCCAGCAGCTTAGAGGATTTGCGGACAGGGGGCGCGGGCACTGAA.

Remarks on this clone: The read stops 3 residues short of the end of the CDR3; the missing end is completed from the germline J gene. The chain carries TRBV20-1 and TRBJ1-1; D is possibly TRBD1 (6 bases). V was cut by 0 bases and J by 5 bases, with 16 bases left in between. Germline CDR1 reads DFQATT; CDR2 reads SNEGSKA (reference sequence). CDR3 size: 15 residues. The CDR3 here is CSARDNSGEGTEAFF. The part of the CDR3 DNA that was read is TGCAGTGCTAGAGATAACTCAGGGGAAGGGACTGAA.

On this clone itself: The observed sequence ends 3 residues before the CDR3 terminus, with the missing tail filled in from the germline J gene. The J gene is TRBJ1-5, the V gene TRBV5-1; the D gene is possibly TRBD1 (6 bases). With 4 bases removed from V and 7 bases from J, the gap between germline ends came to 15 bases. The CDR3 is 14 amino acids. CDR1 and CDR2 from the germline V gene are SGHRS and YFSETQ. The part of the CDR3 DNA that was read is TGCGCCAGCAGCCCTACAGGGTACGACCAGCCC. Protein product: CASSPTGYDQP. In full, the CDR3 reads CASSPTGYDQPQHF.

A remark on this clone: Sequence at one end of the junction differs from germline and may be a read error. The read halts 3 residues ahead of the CDR3 end, with the missing end drawn from the germline J gene. The rearrangement uses TRBV4-2 and TRBJ2-5; 9 bases are shared with TRBD1. CDR3 length equals 15 residues. Germline-derived CDR1 and CDR2 are LGHNA and YNFKEQ. The CDR3 here is CASSPRDRGGETQYF. The sequenced part of the CDR3 DNA is TGCGCCAGCAGCCCCAGAGACAGGGGGGGAGAGACC.

Worth noting for this clone: The read ends 3 residues shy of where the CDR3 ends; the end is completed using the germline J gene. The chain joins TRBV7-6 to TRBJ1-2; D uncertain. The germline CDR1 and CDR2 sequences are SGHVS and FNYEAQ. The CDR3 contains 15 residues. CDR3 DNA, as far as it was read: TGTGCCAGCAGCCCCCAGCGGGAGGGAACCTACGAC. As protein: CASSPQREGTYD. In full, the CDR3 reads CASSPQREGTYDYTF.

Turning to this clone: The read falls 3 residues short of the CDR3 end, and the missing part is taken from the germline J gene. V and J are TRBV7-9 and TRBJ1-1; the match to TRBD1 covers 9 bases. Germline CDR1 reads SEHNR; CDR2 reads FQNEAQ (reference sequence). The CDR3 totals 15 residues. J lost 6 bases, V lost 0 bases, and 5 bases had no gene match. CDR3 amino acids: CASSLADRGSAEAFF. Partial CDR3 DNA: TGTGCCAGCAGCTTAGCTGACAGGGGGAGCGCTGAA.

For this clone: The read ends 3 residues shy of where the CDR3 ends; the end is completed using the germline J gene. This chain connects TRBV7-6 to TRBJ1-1; D ambiguous. The CDR3 is 13 amino acids. V was trimmed by 5 bases and J by 0 bases, leaving 7 bases between them. Per the germline V gene, CDR1 is SGHVS and CDR2 is FNYEAQ. The covered CDR3 bases are TGTGCCAGCAGCAAAGACATGAACACTGAA. Encoded protein: CASSKDMNTE. The CDR3 reads in full as CASSKDMNTEAFF.

With regard to this clone: The read ends 3 residues shy of where the CDR3 ends; the end is completed using the germline J gene. This chain connects TRBV2 to TRBJ2-5; 11 bases line up with TRBD1. CDR1 is SNHLY and CDR2 is FYNNEI in the germline V gene. With V trimmed by 6 bases and J by 2 bases, 5 bases remained unmatched. This CDR3 comprises 15 residues. The chain's CDR3 is CASRWDRGGQETQYF. The DNA read from the CDR3 is TGTGCCAGCAGGTGGGACAGGGGGGGGCAAGAGACC.

As for this clone: The CDR3 end is not reached by the read, which stops 3 residues before it; the germline J gene fills it in. V and J are TRBV5-1 and TRBJ2-7, with D possibly TRBD2 on 7 matching bases. Germline lookup yields CDR1 SGHRS and CDR2 YFSETQ. Trimming pared 3 bases from V and 5 bases from J, leaving 21 bases between. The CDR3 runs to 16 residues. CDR3 DNA (partial): TGCGCCAGCAGCTGGGGGGGTAACAGGGCGACGAACGAG. This sequence encodes CASSWGGNRATNE. In full, the CDR3 is CASSWGGNRATNEQYF.

Note on this clone: The CDR3 end falls 3 residues outside the read, so it is completed with the germline J gene. This chain uses TRBV11-3 with TRBJ2-5; the match to TRBD2 covers 9 bases. The germline V gene has CDR1 SGHNT and CDR2 YENEEA. J was trimmed by 5 bases and V by 5 bases; bases with no gene match: 9. The CDR3 contains 15 residues. The CDR3 bases that were read are TGTGCCAGCAGCCCTAGCGGGATGGCCTTGGAGACC. Translation gives CASSPSGMALET. The CDR3, in full, reads CASSPSGMALETQYF.

In the case of this clone: The read comes to an end 3 residues before the CDR3 does, leaving the germline J gene to fill in the end. The J gene is TRBJ2-1, the V gene TRBV12-3 or TRBV12-4; TRBD2 matches 11 bases. Trimming took 6 bases from V and 0 from J; bases not matched to a gene: 4. The length of the CDR3 is 16 residues. CDR3 bases read: TGTGCCAGCAGCATTAGCGGGGGGGCCTCCTACAATGAG. Protein: CASSISGGASYNE. The whole CDR3 reads CASSISGGASYNEQFF.

Comment on this clone: The sequenced fragment ends 3 residues before the CDR3 boundary, so the rest is inferred from the germline J gene. The rearrangement joins TRBV5-8 to TRBJ2-3; 8 bases map to TRBD2. Unmatched junction bases numbered 4, after V lost 4 bases and J lost 0 bases. The CDR3 is 15 amino acids. Germline loops: CDR1 SGHTS, CDR2 YDEGEE. CDR3 sequence reads: CASSRSGTSTDTQYF. The sequenced CDR3 bases are TGTGCCAGCAGCCGTAGCGGGACTAGCACAGATACG.

With regard to this clone: The read finishes 3 residues shy of the CDR3 end, and the germline J gene is used to complete it. V is TRBV7-2 and J is TRBJ2-1; 8 nucleotides match TRBD2. After removal of 6 bases from V and 7 bases from J, the junction contained 11 bases not matched to a gene. Germline values: CDR1 SGHTA, CDR2 FQGNSA. The CDR3 consists of 15 residues. CDR3 DNA (partial): TGTGCCAGCAGTCTAACTAGCGGACGGAGAAATGAG. Translating gives CASSLTSGRRNE. The entire CDR3 reads CASSLTSGRRNEQFF.

Note on this clone: The read ends 3 residues early relative to the CDR3; the germline J gene fills the gap. This rearrangement joins TRBV30 to TRBJ2-4; weak D call: TRBD1 (6 bases). This CDR3 contains 17 residues. Germline CDR1 reads GTSNPN; CDR2 reads SVGIG (reference sequence). Between the trimmed V and J ends, which lost 5 bases and 0 bases, there was a span of 20 bases. The sequenced part of the CDR3 DNA is TGTGCCTGGTCGGACAACAGGGTACAGCTAGCCAAAAACATT. This sequence encodes CAWSDNRVQLAKNI. The CDR3 in full is CAWSDNRVQLAKNIQYF.

Regarding this clone: With the read ending 3 residues before the CDR3 end, the germline J gene is used to fill in that end. The chain employs TRBV6-1 and TRBJ1-2; maybe TRBD1 (5 bases). Deletions cut 2 bases from V and 5 bases from J, with 9 bases between. Germline CDR1 MNHNS, CDR2 SASEGT. The CDR3 extends over 13 amino acids. The CDR3 loop reads CASSERDRYGYTF. The CDR3 DNA, read in part, is TGTGCCAGCAGTGAACGCGACAGATATGGC.

Comment on this clone: The read is 3 residues too short to cover the CDR3 end, so that end is filled in from the germline J gene. This rearrangement joins TRBV6-1 to TRBJ1-2; D is unresolved. CDR3 length: 15 amino acids. The germline CDR1 and CDR2 sequences are MNHNS and SASEGT. The sequenced CDR3 bases are TGTGCCAGCAGTGAACTAGCGGGGTCCACAGATACC. This translates into CASSELAGSTDT. In full, the CDR3 reads CASSELAGSTDTYTF.

Note on this clone: The sequence runs out 3 residues before the end of the CDR3; the remainder is reconstructed from the germline J gene. This chain uses TRBV29-1 with TRBJ1-2; D remains ambiguous. The V end lost 3 bases, the J end lost 2 bases, and 13 bases lay between the germline ends. CDR3 length: 14 residues. Germline CDR1 and CDR2: SQVTM and ANQGSEA. The DNA read from the CDR3 is TGCAGCGTTGAGAACACTAACCTGAACTATGGC. Translated, it gives CSVENTNLNYG. In full, the CDR3 reads CSVENTNLNYGYTF. Supplemented by reference TRBV29-1 and TRBJ1-2, the full variable domain reads SAVISQKPSRDICQRGTSLTIQCQVDSQVTMMFWYRQQPGQSLTLIATANQGSEATYESGFVIDKFPISRPNLTFSTLTVSNMSPEDSSIYLCSVENTNLNYGYTFGSGTRLTVV.

Comments on this clone: The read is 3 residues too short to cover the CDR3 end, so that end is filled in from the germline J gene. V gene TRBV7-2 combines with J gene TRBJ1-1, with D tentatively TRBD1 (6 bases). Germline CDR1 is SGHTA and CDR2 is FQGNSA. This CDR3 contains 14 residues. V lost 4 bases and J 7 bases, leaving 16 bases between the germline ends. The CDR3 region is CASSWVGGAVEAFF. CDR3 DNA (partial): TGTGCCAGCAGCTGGGTGGGGGGGGCTGTTGAA. The entire variable domain, with the rest obtained from reference TRBV7-2 and TRBJ1-1, is as follows: GAGVSQSPSNKVTEKGKDVELRCDPISGHTALYWYRQSLGQGLEFLIYFQGNSAPDKSGLPSDRFSAERTGGSVSTLTIQRTQQEDSAVYLCASSWVGGAVEAFFGQGTRLTVV.

Note on this clone: The sequenced fragment ends 3 residues before the CDR3 boundary, so the rest is inferred from the germline J gene. V and J are TRBV11-3 and TRBJ2-7; D is perhaps TRBD2 (6 bases). Trimming removed 3 bases at V and 4 bases at J, with 13 bases between. This CDR3 is 14 amino acids long. Germline V lookup: CDR1 SGHNT, CDR2 YENEEA. The part of the CDR3 DNA that was read is TGTGCCAGCAGCTTGGAGGGCGGGGATTACGAG. Amino acid sequence: CASSLEGGDYE. The full-length CDR3 reads as CASSLEGGDYEQYF.